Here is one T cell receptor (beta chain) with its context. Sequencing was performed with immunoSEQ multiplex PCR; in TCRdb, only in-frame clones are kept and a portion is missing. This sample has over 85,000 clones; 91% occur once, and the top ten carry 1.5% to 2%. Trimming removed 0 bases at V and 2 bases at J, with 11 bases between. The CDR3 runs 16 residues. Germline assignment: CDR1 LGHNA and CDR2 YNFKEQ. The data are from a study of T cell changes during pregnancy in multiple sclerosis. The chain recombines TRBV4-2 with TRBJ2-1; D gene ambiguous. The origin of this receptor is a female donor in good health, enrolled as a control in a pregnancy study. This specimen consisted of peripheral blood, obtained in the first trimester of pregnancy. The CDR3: CASSQEVAPTYNEQFF. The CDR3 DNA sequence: TGTGCCAGCAGCCAAGAAGTAGCCCCGACCTACAATGAGCAGTTCTTC.